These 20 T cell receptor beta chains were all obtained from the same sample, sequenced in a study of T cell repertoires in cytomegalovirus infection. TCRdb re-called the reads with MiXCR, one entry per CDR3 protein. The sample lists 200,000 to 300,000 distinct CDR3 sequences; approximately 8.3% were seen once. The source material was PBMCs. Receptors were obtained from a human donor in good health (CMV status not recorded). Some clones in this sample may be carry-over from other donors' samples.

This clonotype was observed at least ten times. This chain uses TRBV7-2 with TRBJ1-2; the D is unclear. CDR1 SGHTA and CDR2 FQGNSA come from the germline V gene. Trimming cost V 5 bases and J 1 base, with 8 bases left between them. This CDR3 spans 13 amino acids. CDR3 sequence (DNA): TGTGCCAGCAGCCCGGGTTTTAACTATGGCTACACCTTC. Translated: CASSPGFNYGYTF.

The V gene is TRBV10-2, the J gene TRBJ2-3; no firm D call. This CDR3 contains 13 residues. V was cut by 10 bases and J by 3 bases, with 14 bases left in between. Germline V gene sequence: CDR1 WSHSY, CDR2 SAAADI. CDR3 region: CATSTQPTDTQYF. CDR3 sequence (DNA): TGCGCCACCTCCACCCAGCCGACAGATACGCAGTATTTT.

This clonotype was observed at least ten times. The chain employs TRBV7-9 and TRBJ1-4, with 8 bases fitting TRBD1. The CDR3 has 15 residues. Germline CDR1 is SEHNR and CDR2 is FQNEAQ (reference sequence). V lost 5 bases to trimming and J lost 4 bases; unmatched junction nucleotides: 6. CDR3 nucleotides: TGTGCCAGCAGCACCGACAGGGGACTTAATGAAAAACTGTTTTTT. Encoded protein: CASSTDRGLNEKLFF.

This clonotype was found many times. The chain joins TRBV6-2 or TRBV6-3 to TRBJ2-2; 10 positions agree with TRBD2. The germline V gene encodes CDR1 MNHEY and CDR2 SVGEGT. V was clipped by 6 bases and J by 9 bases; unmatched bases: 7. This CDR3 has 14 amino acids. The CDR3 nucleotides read TGTGCCAGCAGGGGCCTAGCGGGAGTGTGGGAGCTGTTTTTT. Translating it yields CASRGLAGVWELFF.

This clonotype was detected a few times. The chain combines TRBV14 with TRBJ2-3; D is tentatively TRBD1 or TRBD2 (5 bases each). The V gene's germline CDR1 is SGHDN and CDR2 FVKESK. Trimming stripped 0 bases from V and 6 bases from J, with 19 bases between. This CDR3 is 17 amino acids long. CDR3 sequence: CASSQDRASRVRDTQYF. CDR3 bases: TGTGCCAGCAGCCAAGATAGGGCTAGCAGGGTGCGGGATACGCAGTATTTT.

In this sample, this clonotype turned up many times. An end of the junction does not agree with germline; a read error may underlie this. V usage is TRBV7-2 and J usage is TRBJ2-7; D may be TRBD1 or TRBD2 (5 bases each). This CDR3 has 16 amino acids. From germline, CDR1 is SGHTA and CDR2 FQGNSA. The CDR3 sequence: CASRLGDSGTAYEQYF. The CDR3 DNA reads TGTGCCAGCAGATTAGGGGATTCAGGGACCGCCTACGAGCAGTACTTC.

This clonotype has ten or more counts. CDR3 residues: CASSLGLSYNEQFF. The CDR3 DNA reads TGTGCCAGCAGCTTGGGACTATCCTACAATGAGCAGTTCTTC. The rearrangement links TRBV7-2 to TRBJ2-1; 7 bases match TRBD2. Per germline, CDR1 SGHTA and CDR2 FQGNSA. With 3 bases clipped from V and 1 base from J, the junction kept 0 bases outside the gene matches. The CDR3 totals 14 residues.

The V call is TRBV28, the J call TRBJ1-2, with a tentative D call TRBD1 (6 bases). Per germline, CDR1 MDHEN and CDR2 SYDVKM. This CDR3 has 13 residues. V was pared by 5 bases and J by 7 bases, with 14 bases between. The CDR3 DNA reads TGTGCCAGCAGTACAACACAGGGTGGTGGCTACACCTTC. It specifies CASSTTQGGGYTF.

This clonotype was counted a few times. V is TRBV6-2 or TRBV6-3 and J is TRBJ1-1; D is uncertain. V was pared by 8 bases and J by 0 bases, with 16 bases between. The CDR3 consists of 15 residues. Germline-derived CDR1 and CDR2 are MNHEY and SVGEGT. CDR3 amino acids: CASRKFGGMNTEAFF. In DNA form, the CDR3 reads TGTGCCAGCCGAAAGTTTGGCGGCATGAACACTGAAGCTTTCTTT.

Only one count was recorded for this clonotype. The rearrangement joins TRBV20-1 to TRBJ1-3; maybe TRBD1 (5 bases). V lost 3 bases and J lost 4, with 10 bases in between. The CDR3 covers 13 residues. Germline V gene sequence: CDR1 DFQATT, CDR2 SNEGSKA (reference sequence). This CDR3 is CSASSGDGNTIYF. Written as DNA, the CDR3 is TGCAGTGCTAGTTCCGGGGACGGAAACACCATATATTTT.

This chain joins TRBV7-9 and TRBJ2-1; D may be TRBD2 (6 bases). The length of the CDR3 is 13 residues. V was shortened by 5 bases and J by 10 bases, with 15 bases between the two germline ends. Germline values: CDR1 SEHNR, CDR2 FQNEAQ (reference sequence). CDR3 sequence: CASSHYRGSEQFF. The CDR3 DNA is TGTGCCAGCAGCCACTACCGGGGGTCAGAGCAGTTCTTC.

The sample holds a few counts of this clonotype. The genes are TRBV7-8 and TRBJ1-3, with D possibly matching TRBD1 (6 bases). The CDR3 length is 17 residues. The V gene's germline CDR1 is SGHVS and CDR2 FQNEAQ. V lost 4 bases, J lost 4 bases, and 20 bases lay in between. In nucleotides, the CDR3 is TGTGCCAGCAGCTCCGTATGGGGGGCAGGGTCGGGAAACACCATATATTTT. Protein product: CASSSVWGAGSGNTIYF.

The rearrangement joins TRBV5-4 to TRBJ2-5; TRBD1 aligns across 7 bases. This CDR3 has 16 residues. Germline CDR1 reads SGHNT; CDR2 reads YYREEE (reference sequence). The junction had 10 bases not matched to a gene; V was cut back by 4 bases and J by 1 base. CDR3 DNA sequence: TGTGCCAGCAGCGAGGATACAGGGGTCCTCCAAGAGACCCAGTACTTC. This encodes CASSEDTGVLQETQYF.

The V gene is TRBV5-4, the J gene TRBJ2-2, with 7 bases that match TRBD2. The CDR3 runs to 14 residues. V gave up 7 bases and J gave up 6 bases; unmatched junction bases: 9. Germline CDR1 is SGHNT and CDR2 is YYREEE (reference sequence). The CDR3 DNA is TGTGCCAGCGGCATGGCGGGAGTATCCGGGGAGCTGTTTTTT. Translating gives CASGMAGVSGELFF.

The CDR3 nucleotides are TGTGCCAGCAGCTTGGGGGGGGCCGGGCACACAGATACGCAGTATTTT. Translated, it gives CASSLGGAGHTDTQYF. The chain uses TRBV5-4 and TRBJ2-3; the D gene could be TRBD1 or TRBD2 (6 bases each). CDR1 and CDR2 (germline): SGHNT, YYREEE (reference sequence). The V end was cut by 0 bases, the J end by 2 bases, with 13 bases between. The CDR3 contains 16 residues.

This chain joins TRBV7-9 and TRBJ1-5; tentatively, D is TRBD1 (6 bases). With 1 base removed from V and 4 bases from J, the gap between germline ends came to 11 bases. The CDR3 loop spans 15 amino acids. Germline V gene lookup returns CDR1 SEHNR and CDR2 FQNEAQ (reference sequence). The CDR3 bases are TGTGCCAGCAGCTTAGGGACAGCACTTAATCAGCCCCAGCATTTT. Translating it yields CASSLGTALNQPQHF. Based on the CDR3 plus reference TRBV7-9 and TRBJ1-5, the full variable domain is DTGVSQNPRHKITKRGQNVTFRCDPISEHNRLYWYRQTLGQGPEFLTYFQNEAQLEKSRLLSDRFSAERPKGSFSTLEIQRTEQGDSAMYLCASSLGTALNQPQHFGDGTRLSIL.

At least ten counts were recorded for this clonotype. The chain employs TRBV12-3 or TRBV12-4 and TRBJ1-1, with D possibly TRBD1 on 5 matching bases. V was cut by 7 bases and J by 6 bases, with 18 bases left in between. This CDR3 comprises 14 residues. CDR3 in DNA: TGTGCCAGCACCCCAAGGACCCGAGGGGCTGAAGCTTTCTTT. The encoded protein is CASTPRTRGAEAFF.

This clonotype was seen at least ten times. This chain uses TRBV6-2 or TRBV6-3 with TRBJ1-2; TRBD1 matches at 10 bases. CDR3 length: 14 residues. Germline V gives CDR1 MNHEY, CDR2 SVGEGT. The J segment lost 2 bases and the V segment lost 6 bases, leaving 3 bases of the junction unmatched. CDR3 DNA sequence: TGTGCCAGCAGCGACAGGGGGCTGAACTATGGCTACACCTTC. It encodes CASSDRGLNYGYTF.

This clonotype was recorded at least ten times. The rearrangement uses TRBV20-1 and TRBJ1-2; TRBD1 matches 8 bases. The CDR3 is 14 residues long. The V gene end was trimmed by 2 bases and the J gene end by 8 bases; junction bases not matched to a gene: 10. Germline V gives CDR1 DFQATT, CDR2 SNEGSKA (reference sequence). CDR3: CSARSGQGVSGYTF. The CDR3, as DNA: TGCAGTGCTAGAAGCGGACAGGGAGTTTCCGGCTACACCTTC.

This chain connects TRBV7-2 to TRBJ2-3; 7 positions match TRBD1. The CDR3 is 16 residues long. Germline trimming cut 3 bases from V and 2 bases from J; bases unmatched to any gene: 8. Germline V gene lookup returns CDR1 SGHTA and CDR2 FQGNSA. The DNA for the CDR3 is TGTGCCAGCAGCTTTACAGGGGCAATGATCACAGATACGCAGTATTTT. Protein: CASSFTGAMITDTQYF.